The rows below give T cell receptor beta chains drawn from one sample of a study of shared clonotypes between healthy human individuals. Clones were sequenced by immunoSEQ multiplex PCR, and TCRdb holds only the in-frame ones, with some missing. The profile shows some 2,500,000 clones, roughly 93% of them singletons. The specimen sequenced was naive CD4+ T cells from PBMCs. The receptors originated from a man aged 18 to 29 in good health. Some clones in this sample may be carry-over from other donors' samples. CDR3s include the opening cysteine and the closing phenylalanine or tryptophan. Fields, in order: D gene, V gene, clone size, J gene, CDR3 DNA, CDR3 protein. D genes are given only for firm matches. Clone sizes are given selectively: once, few, many, or a class where the clone is expanded.

d_call: TRBD1; v_call: TRBV7-9; clone_size: -; j_call: TRBJ1-3; cdr3_nt: TGTGCCAGCAGCCTGGGACAGGGGAACACCATATATTTT; cdr3_aa: CASSLGQGNTIYF
d_call: -; v_call: TRBV7-2; clone_size: few; j_call: TRBJ1-1; cdr3_nt: TGTGCCAGCAGCTTTAGCCCCCTTAACACTGAAGCTTTCTTT; cdr3_aa: CASSFSPLNTEAFF
d_call: -; v_call: TRBV2; clone_size: once; j_call: TRBJ2-5; cdr3_nt: TGTGCCAGCAGGACGTGGGGGGCCGTGACAGGGACCCAGTACTTC; cdr3_aa: CASRTWGAVTGTQYF
d_call: -; v_call: TRBV28; clone_size: -; j_call: TRBJ2-6; cdr3_nt: TGTGCCAGCAGGATGACAGGCCCCTCTGGGGCCAACGTCCTGACTTTC; cdr3_aa: CASRMTGPSGANVLTF
d_call: -; v_call: TRBV28; clone_size: -; j_call: TRBJ2-1; cdr3_nt: TGTGCCAGCAGGTGGAGAGTCGGGGCAAACAATGAGCAGTTCTTC; cdr3_aa: CASRWRVGANNEQFF
d_call: TRBD1; v_call: TRBV5-4; clone_size: -; j_call: TRBJ2-7; cdr3_nt: TGTGCCAGCAGACAGGACAGGGGCAGCTCCTACGAGCAGTACTTC; cdr3_aa: CASRQDRGSSYEQYF
d_call: -; v_call: TRBV5-4; clone_size: -; j_call: TRBJ2-5; cdr3_nt: TGTGCCAGCAGCTTGGCTGGCGAGACCCAGTACTTC; cdr3_aa: CASSLAGETQYF
d_call: -; v_call: TRBV27; clone_size: -; j_call: TRBJ2-7; cdr3_nt: TGTGCCAGCAGTTTACAACGTCCTCCTGGGTACGAGCAGTACTTC; cdr3_aa: CASSLQRPPGYEQYF
d_call: -; v_call: TRBV5-1; clone_size: -; j_call: TRBJ1-2; cdr3_nt: TGCGCCAGCAGCCCGGCCCCAGGGGCCTACCGGGTTGGCTACACCTTC; cdr3_aa: CASSPAPGAYRVGYTF
d_call: -; v_call: TRBV27; clone_size: -; j_call: TRBJ2-4; cdr3_nt: TGTGCCAGCTCGAGCCTACAGGGGGGGTTGTACTTC; cdr3_aa: CASSSLQGGLYF
d_call: -; v_call: TRBV5-1; clone_size: -; j_call: TRBJ1-1; cdr3_nt: TGCGCCAGCAGCTTGCGAGAGAACACTGAAGCTTTCTTT; cdr3_aa: CASSLRENTEAFF